This TCR beta chain derives from a study of radiation and T cells in renal cell carcinoma. Only in-frame clones appear in the TCRdb table, and some are missing; sequencing was by immunoSEQ multiplex PCR. Among about 130,000 clones listed, roughly four fifths were seen once. Regarding time point: blood 2 weeks post-SBRT. Treatment: 15 Gy SBRT to primary tumor, nephrectomy 4 weeks later. The CDR3 is made up of 14 amino acids. In germline, CDR1 is MDHEN, CDR2 SYDVKM. Trimming stripped 3 bases from V and 3 bases from J, with 12 bases between. This receptor was taken from a man in his fifties with renal cell carcinoma. The gene calls are TRBV28 and TRBJ2-7, with D tentatively TRBD2 (5 bases). The starting material was blood, obtained from a patient whose treatment included radiotherapy and nephrectomy. CDR3 DNA sequence: TGTGCCAGCAGTTTCCCCCGGGATTTCTACGAGCAGTACTTC. Translation: CASSFPRDFYEQYF.